Each of the 30 T cell receptor beta chains below was sequenced from the same sample in a study of radiotherapy plus CTLA-4 blockade in lung cancer. The assay was immunoSEQ multiplex PCR, and TCRdb's table has in-frame clones only and misses some. The table shows tens of thousands of clones, with 76% occurring only once. Sequencing was performed on peripheral blood, taken from a patient treated with radiotherapy plus ipilimumab. Source of these receptors: a human donor with non-small cell lung cancer who had stable disease on radiotherapy plus ipilimumab.

A word on this clone: Other DNA sequences in this sample translate to the same CDR3. The chain recombines TRBV27 with TRBJ2-5, with 11 bases fitting TRBD2. With V trimmed by 6 bases and J by 0 bases, 15 bases remained unmatched. The length of the CDR3 is 19 residues. Germline V CDR1 and CDR2: MNHEY, SMNVEV (reference sequence). The CDR3 coding sequence is TGTGCCAGCAGCCTAATAGGGCTAGCGGGGGGCCCACACCAAGAGACCCAGTACTTC. Encoded protein: CASSLIGLAGGPHQETQYF.

The V call is TRBV30, the J call TRBJ1-3; possibly TRBD1 for D (5 bases). CDR3 size: 14 residues. Germline lookup yields CDR1 GTSNPN and CDR2 SVGIG (reference sequence). Trimming took 0 bases from V and 2 from J, leaving 8 bases between them. The CDR3 protein is CAWSVIGAGNTIYF. Written as DNA, the CDR3 is TGTGCCTGGAGTGTAATAGGGGCTGGAAACACCATATATTTT.

V usage is TRBV27 and J usage is TRBJ1-2; tentative D call: TRBD1 (6 bases). The CDR3 extends over 15 amino acids. V shed 7 bases and J shed 1 base, with 16 bases lying between them. The germline gives CDR1 MNHEY, CDR2 SMNVEV (reference sequence). The CDR3 region has the DNA TGTGCCAGCACTTTCGTGGGGGGACATAACTATGGCTACACCTTC. Protein: CASTFVGGHNYGYTF.

The gene calls are TRBV7-3 and TRBJ2-3; TRBD2 agrees at 9 bases. Germline loops: CDR1 SGHTA, CDR2 FQGTGA. This CDR3 contains 16 residues. V shed 1 base and J 1 base; nucleotides not matched to a gene: 3. The CDR3 bases are TGTGCCAGCAGCTTAAGCGGGGGGGCCGGCACAGATACGCAGTATTTT. Translated, it gives CASSLSGGAGTDTQYF.

The rearrangement links TRBV7-9 to TRBJ1-2; no firm D call. CDR1 and CDR2 (germline): SEHNR, FQNEAQ (reference sequence). V was pared by 5 bases and J by 4 bases, with 14 bases between. The CDR3 contains 14 residues. The CDR3 nucleotides read TGTGCCAGCAGCCCGGGAGGTTCCTTCTATGGCTACACCTTC. Translating it yields CASSPGGSFYGYTF.

The rearrangement uses TRBV5-1 and TRBJ1-5; D is unclear. Germline V gives CDR1 SGHRS, CDR2 YFSETQ. The CDR3 has 13 amino acids. Trimming stripped 3 bases from V and 7 bases from J, with 11 bases between. DNA of the CDR3: TGCGCCAGCAGCTGGGCCCCGGGGCAGCCCCAGCATTTT. This encodes CASSWAPGQPQHF.

By sample share, this clone is medium-sized. The chain joins TRBV6-1 to TRBJ2-7; D is unclear. Germline assignment: CDR1 MNHNS and CDR2 SASEGT. The CDR3 runs to 14 residues. With 3 bases removed from V and 4 bases from J, the gap between germline ends came to 13 bases. Here the CDR3 DNA reads TGTGCCAGCAGTGATAGAGACCAGACTTACGAGCAGTACTTC. Translation: CASSDRDQTYEQYF.

DNA of the CDR3: TGTGCCAGCGGGACAGGGCCGAACACTGAAGCTTTCTTT. This codes for CASGTGPNTEAFF. This sequence joins TRBV6-1 and TRBJ1-1; TRBD1 matches 9 bases. V lost 8 bases and J lost 1; bases outside the gene matches: 2. The CDR3 has 13 residues. Germline-derived CDR1 and CDR2 are MNHNS and SASEGT.

V and J are TRBV11-2 and TRBJ1-2; no clear D gene. This CDR3 is built from 12 residues. With 2 bases removed from V and 6 bases from J, the gap between germline ends came to 7 bases. The germline V gene has CDR1 SGHAT and CDR2 FQNNGV. Here the CDR3 reads CASSLPGNGYTF. CDR3 DNA sequence: TGTGCCAGCAGCTTACCGGGCAATGGCTACACCTTC.

Regarding this clone: The same CDR3 also results from other DNA sequences found in this sample. The chain links TRBV27 to TRBJ1-1; D is unclear. Trimming left V 3 bases short and J 0 bases short, with 8 bases between. The CDR3 covers 14 residues. CDR1 and CDR2 (germline): MNHEY, SMNVEV (reference sequence). This CDR3 is CASSLGGMNTEAFF. DNA of the CDR3: TGTGCCAGCAGTTTGGGAGGGATGAACACTGAAGCTTTCTTT.

The CDR3 DNA follows: TGCGCCAGCAGCTTGAACGGAGACTATGGCTACACCTTC. This encodes CASSLNGDYGYTF. V usage is TRBV5-1 and J usage is TRBJ1-2; D remains ambiguous. Trimming pared 1 base from V and 3 bases from J, leaving 7 bases between. Germline loops: CDR1 SGHRS, CDR2 YFSETQ. This CDR3 has 13 residues.

The V and J genes are TRBV7-8 and TRBJ2-5, with TRBD2 matching 8 bases. The V and J ends lost 7 bases and 5 bases, in that order; junction bases with no gene match: 12. The CDR3 contains 15 residues. The germline V gene has CDR1 SGHVS and CDR2 FQNEAQ. The CDR3 DNA reads as TGTGCCAGCACACCCGGGGGGGGCGCGTTCGAGACCCAGTACTTC. Translated, it gives CASTPGGGAFETQYF.

This clone showed up just once. The chain employs TRBV27 and TRBJ1-5, with 9 nucleotides matching TRBD1. Germline loops: CDR1 MNHEY, CDR2 SMNVEV (reference sequence). The CDR3 runs to 15 residues. With V trimmed by 4 bases and J by 7 bases, 8 bases remained unmatched. CDR3 residues: CASSSTGGLVQPQHF. The CDR3 nucleotides are TGTGCCAGCAGTTCGACAGGGGGGCTGGTGCAGCCCCAGCATTTT.

This rearrangement joins TRBV5-5 to TRBJ1-3; maybe TRBD1 (5 bases). There are 16 residues in the CDR3. The germline V gene encodes CDR1 SGHKS and CDR2 YYEKEE (reference sequence). Trimming removed 4 bases from V and 2 bases from J, with 16 bases in between. The CDR3 DNA sequence: TGTGCCAGCAGCCCTGACTGGCAGGGCACTGGAAACACCATATATTTT. Translated, it gives CASSPDWQGTGNTIYF.

The rearrangement joins TRBV11-2 to TRBJ1-1; D gene unclear. Trimming shortened V by 0 bases and J by 3 bases, and 5 bases separated the two germline ends. The CDR3 loop spans 13 amino acids. Per the germline V gene, CDR1 is SGHAT and CDR2 is FQNNGV. CDR3 region: CASSLDVDTEAFF. The CDR3 DNA reads TGTGCCAGCAGCTTAGACGTGGACACTGAAGCTTTCTTT. Complete variable domain (other parts from reference TRBV11-2 and TRBJ1-1): EAGVAQSPRYKIIEKRQSVAFWCNPISGHATLYWYQQILGQGPKLLIQFQNNGVVDDSQLPKDRFSAERLKGVDSTLKIQPAKLEDSAVYLCASSLDVDTEAFFGQGTRLTVV.

This clone occurred once. Written as DNA, the CDR3 is TGCGCCAGCACTTTGTCGGGGACAGGGGGAAGGAATGAGCAGTTCTTC. Residues: CASTLSGTGGRNEQFF. V usage is TRBV5-1 and J usage is TRBJ2-1, with TRBD1 matching 11 bases. The CDR3 runs 16 residues. V dropped 6 bases and J dropped 7; count of bases not matched to a gene: 12. Germline values: CDR1 SGHRS, CDR2 YFSETQ.

V usage is TRBV4-1 and J usage is TRBJ1-1; 9 positions match TRBD1. The CDR3 length is 18 residues. Trimming removed 5 bases from V and 0 bases from J; junction bases left unmatched: 13. Germline V gene sequence: CDR1 MGHRA, CDR2 YSYEKL. The CDR3 DNA is TGCGCCAGCAGCGTAAGACAGGGGGGGGAACCTATGAACACTGAAGCTTTCTTT. This sequence encodes CASSVRQGGEPMNTEAFF.

The CDR3: CASSTGQGEIYGYTF. CDR3 bases: TGTGCCAGCAGCACAGGACAGGGAGAAATTTATGGCTACACCTTC. The V call is TRBV9, the J call TRBJ1-2, with 8 bases aligning to TRBD1. This CDR3 contains 15 residues. Trimming at V came to 4 bases and at J to 5 bases, leaving 10 bases not matched to a gene. Germline CDR1 is SGDLS and CDR2 is YYNGEE.

The chain carries TRBV15 and TRBJ1-2; 7 nucleotides align to TRBD1. The length of the CDR3 is 13 residues. Germline CDR1 LNHNV, CDR2 YYDKDF (reference sequence). The V gene end was trimmed by 3 bases and the J gene end by 5 bases; junction bases not matched to a gene: 3. The CDR3 loop is CATSSDRVYGYTF. The CDR3 DNA reads TGTGCCACCAGCAGTGACAGGGTTTATGGCTACACCTTC.

The V call is TRBV11-2, the J call TRBJ2-7; D unclear. V dropped 5 bases and J dropped 2 bases, with 4 bases sitting between them. Germline V CDR1 and CDR2: SGHAT, FQNNGV. The CDR3 covers 11 residues. CDR3 DNA: TGTGCCAGCAGCCTCACCTACGAGCAGTACGTC. Translation: CASSLTYEQYV.

This clone was picked up one time. This chain's CDR3 is CASSLRGARPYGYTF. The CDR3 coding sequence is TGTGCCAGCAGTCTCCGGGGTGCCCGACCTTATGGCTACACCTTC. The rearrangement uses TRBV28 and TRBJ1-2; D is unresolved. Germline V gives CDR1 MDHEN, CDR2 SYDVKM. V was cut by 5 bases and J by 5 bases, with 18 bases left in between. This CDR3 has 15 amino acids.

The J gene is TRBJ2-1, the V gene TRBV6-4; 9 nucleotides line up with TRBD2. The germline V gene has CDR1 MRHNA and CDR2 SNTAGT. V shed 0 bases and J 8 bases; nucleotides not matched to a gene: 11. The CDR3 is 17 residues long. This chain's CDR3 is CASSDSLGLAGTDEQFF. In nucleotides, the CDR3 is TGTGCCAGCAGTGACTCACTGGGGCTAGCGGGGACCGATGAGCAGTTCTTC.

V usage is TRBV5-1 and J usage is TRBJ2-2; 10 positions agree with TRBD2. CDR3 length: 16 residues. J was trimmed by 1 base and V by 2 bases; bases with no gene match: 2. Germline V gene data show CDR1 as SGHRS and CDR2 as YFSETQ. As DNA, the CDR3 is TGCGCCAGCAGCTTAGGACTAGCGGAGAACACCGGGGAGCTGTTTTTT. It encodes CASSLGLAENTGELFF.

This chain uses TRBV5-1 with TRBJ2-1; D ambiguous. CDR1 is SGHRS, CDR2 YFSETQ, per germline. V was pared by 3 bases and J by 6 bases, with 4 bases between. The CDR3 spans 11 residues. The CDR3 spells CASSSINEQFF. The CDR3 DNA reads as TGCGCCAGCAGCTCCATCAATGAGCAGTTCTTC. Looking up the rest from reference TRBV5-1 and TRBJ2-1 gives the full variable domain: KAGVTQTPRYLIKTRGQQVTLSCSPISGHRSVSWYQQTPGQGLQFLFEYFSETQRNKGNFPGRFSGRQFSNSRSEMNVSTLELGDSALYLCASSSINEQFFGPGTRLTVL.

This clone was detected once. This chain links TRBV5-4 with TRBJ1-5; 8 nucleotides align to TRBD1. The ends lost 3 bases at V and 0 bases at J; junction bases unmatched: 11. The CDR3 sequence is 18 residues long. Germline CDR1 is SGHNT and CDR2 is YYREEE (reference sequence). In DNA form, the CDR3 reads TGTGCCAGCAGCTACGCAGGGGGCTTCGGGGTTAGCAATCAGCCCCAGCATTTT. It specifies CASSYAGGFGVSNQPQHF.

The chain uses TRBV6-1 and TRBJ2-7, with a possible D match to TRBD1 (5 bases). The germline V gene encodes CDR1 MNHNS and CDR2 SASEGT. This CDR3 has 15 amino acids. V lost 0 bases, J lost 1 base, and 10 bases lay in between. CDR3 sequence (DNA): TGTGCCAGCAGTGAAGCAGGACACCTTTCCTACGAGCAGTACTTC. It codes for CASSEAGHLSYEQYF.

The rearrangement joins TRBV5-1 to TRBJ1-3; unclear D gene. V dropped 1 base and J dropped 0 bases, with 5 bases sitting between them. CDR3 length equals 14 residues. Germline V CDR1 and CDR2: SGHRS, YFSETQ. The CDR3 bases are TGCGCCAGCAGCTTGTTAAGCTCTGGAAACACCATATATTTT. Translated, it gives CASSLLSSGNTIYF.

V is TRBV9 and J is TRBJ2-1, with 14 bases aligning to TRBD2. There are 14 residues in the CDR3. Trimming removed 4 bases from V and 10 bases from J; junction bases left unmatched: 4. Per germline, CDR1 SGDLS and CDR2 YYNGEE. The CDR3 DNA sequence: TGTGCCAGCAGCATGGGACTAGCGGGGGACGAGCAGTTCTTC. This translates into CASSMGLAGDEQFF.

DNA of the CDR3: TGTGCCAGAAGCTTAGCCGGACTAGCGGGGGACCACTACGAGCAGTACGTC. This translates into CARSLAGLAGDHYEQYV. The chain recombines TRBV5-3 with TRBJ2-7; 13 bases are a match to TRBD2. TRBV5-3 is assigned to the ORF class and has an uncertain function. The length of the CDR3 is 17 residues. The V segment lost 2 bases and the J segment 3 bases; nucleotides outside the gene matches: 8.

The chain recombines TRBV6-5 with TRBJ1-5, with D uncertain. The CDR3 has 13 amino acids. Germline CDR1 reads MNHEY; CDR2 reads SVGAGI. Trimming took off 7 bases at V and 4 bases at J, with 11 bases between the two ends. Written as DNA, the CDR3 is TGTGCCAGCAAAGAAGGCCTAAATCAGCCCCAGCATTTT. This encodes CASKEGLNQPQHF.